The sequence of this TCR beta chain was determined in a study of beta chain features in type 1 diabetes. Points from the study as a whole: Within each of all four CD4+ subsets, Type 1 diabetes patients had TCRB CDR3s that were moderately but significantly shorter.

This clone was counted a few times. What it recognizes is unknown. The sequenced template was cDNA made from the entire isolated RNA. This table comes from immunoSEQ multiplex PCR, and its TCRdb copy is limited to in-frame clones, with some not included. Of about 370,000 clones listed, 9.5% to 10% were seen once; the top ten hold about 0.6%. The CDR3 covers 17 residues. J was trimmed by 3 bases and V by 0 bases; bases with no gene match: 7. Germline V CDR1 and CDR2: SGHRS, YFSETQ. The sequence derives from a man between 25 and 39 years old with type 1 diabetes. The specimen was central memory CD4+ T cells from blood. The V gene is TRBV5-1, the J gene TRBJ2-3; 10 bases align to TRBD2. The CDR3 nucleotides are TGCGCCAGCAGCTTGGGGCTAGCGGGGGCTAAGACAGATACGCAGTATTTT. Its protein product is CASSLGLAGAKTDTQYF.